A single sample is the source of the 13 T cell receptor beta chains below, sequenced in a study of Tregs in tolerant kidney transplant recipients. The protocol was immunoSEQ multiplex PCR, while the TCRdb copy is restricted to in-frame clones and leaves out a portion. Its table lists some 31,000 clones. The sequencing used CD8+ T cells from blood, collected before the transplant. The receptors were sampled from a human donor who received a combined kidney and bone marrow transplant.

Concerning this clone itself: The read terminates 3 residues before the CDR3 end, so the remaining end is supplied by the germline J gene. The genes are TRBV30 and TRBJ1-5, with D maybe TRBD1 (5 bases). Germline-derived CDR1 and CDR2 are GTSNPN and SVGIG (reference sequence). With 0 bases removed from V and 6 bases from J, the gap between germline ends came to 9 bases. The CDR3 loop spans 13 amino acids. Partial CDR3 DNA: TGTGCCTGGAGTGTGGCAGGGCGTCAGCCC. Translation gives CAWSVAGRQP. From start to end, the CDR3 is CAWSVAGRQPQHF.

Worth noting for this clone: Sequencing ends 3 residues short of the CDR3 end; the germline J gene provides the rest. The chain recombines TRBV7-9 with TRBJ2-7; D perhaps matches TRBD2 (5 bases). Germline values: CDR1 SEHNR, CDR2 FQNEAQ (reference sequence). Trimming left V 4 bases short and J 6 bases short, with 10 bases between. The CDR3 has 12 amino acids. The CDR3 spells CASSSGLFEQYF. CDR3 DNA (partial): TGTGCCAGCAGCTCCGGACTCTTCGAG.

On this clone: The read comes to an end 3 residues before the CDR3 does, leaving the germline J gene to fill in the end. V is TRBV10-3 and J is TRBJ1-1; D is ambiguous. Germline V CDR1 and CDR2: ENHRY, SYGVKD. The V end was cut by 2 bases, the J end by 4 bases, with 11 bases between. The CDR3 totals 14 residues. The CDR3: CAISETIDSTEAFF. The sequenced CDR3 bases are TGTGCCATCAGTGAGACGATTGACTCCACTGAA.

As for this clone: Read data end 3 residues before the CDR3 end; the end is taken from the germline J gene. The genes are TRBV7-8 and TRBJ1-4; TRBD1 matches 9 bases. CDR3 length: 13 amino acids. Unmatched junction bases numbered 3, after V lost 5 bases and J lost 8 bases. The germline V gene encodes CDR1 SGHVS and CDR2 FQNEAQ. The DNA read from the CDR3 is TGTGCCAGCAGCCCGGGACAGGGAGAAAAA. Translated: CASSPGQGEK. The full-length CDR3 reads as CASSPGQGEKLFF.

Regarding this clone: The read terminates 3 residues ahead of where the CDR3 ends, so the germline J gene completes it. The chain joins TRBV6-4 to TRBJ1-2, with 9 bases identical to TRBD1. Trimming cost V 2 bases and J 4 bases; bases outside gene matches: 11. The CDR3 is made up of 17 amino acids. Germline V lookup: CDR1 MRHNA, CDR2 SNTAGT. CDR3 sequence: CASSDELDRGVIYGYTF. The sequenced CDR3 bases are TGTGCCAGCAGTGACGAACTGGACAGGGGCGTCATCTATGGC.

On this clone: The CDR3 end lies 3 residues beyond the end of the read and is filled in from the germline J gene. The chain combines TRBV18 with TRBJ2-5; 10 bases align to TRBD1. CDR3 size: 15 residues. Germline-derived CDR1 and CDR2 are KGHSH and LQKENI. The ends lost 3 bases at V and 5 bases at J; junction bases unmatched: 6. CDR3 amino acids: CASSPGTGAGETQYF. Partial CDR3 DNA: TGTGCCAGCTCACCCGGGACAGGGGCAGGGGAGACC.

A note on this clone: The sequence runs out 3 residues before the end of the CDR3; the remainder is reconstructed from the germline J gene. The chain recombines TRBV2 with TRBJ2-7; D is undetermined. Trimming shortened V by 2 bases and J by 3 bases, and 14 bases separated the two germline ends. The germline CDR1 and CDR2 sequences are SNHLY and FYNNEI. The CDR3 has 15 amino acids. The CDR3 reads CASSEIETPFYEQYF. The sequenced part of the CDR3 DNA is TGTGCCAGCAGTGAAATAGAGACACCCTTCTACGAG. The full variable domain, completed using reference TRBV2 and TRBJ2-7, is EPEVTQTPSHQVTQMGQEVILRCVPISNHLYFYWYRQILGQKVEFLVSFYNNEISEKSEIFDDQFSVERPDGSNFTLKIRSTKLEDSAMYFCASSEIETPFYEQYFGPGTRLTVT.

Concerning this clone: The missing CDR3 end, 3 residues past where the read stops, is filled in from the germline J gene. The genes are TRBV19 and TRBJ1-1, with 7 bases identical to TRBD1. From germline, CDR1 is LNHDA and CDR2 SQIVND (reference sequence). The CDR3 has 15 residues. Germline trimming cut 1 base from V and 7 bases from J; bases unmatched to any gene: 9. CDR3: CASSIGAGGTFEAFF. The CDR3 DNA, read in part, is TGTGCCAGTAGTATAGGGGCAGGGGGAACGTTTGAA.

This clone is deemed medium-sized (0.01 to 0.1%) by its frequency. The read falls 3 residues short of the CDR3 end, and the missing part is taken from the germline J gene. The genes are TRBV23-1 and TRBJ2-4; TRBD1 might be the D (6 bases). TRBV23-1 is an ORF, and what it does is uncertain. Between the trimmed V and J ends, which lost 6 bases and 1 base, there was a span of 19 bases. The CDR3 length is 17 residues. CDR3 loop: CASRGHIWCPAKNIQYF. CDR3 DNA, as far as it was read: TGCGCCAGCAGGGGACATATTTGGTGTCCGGCCAAAAACATT.

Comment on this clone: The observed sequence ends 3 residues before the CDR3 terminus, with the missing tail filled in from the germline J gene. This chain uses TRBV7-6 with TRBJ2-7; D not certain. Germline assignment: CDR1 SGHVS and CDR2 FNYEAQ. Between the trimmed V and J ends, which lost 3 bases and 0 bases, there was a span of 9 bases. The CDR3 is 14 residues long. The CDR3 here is CASSLGPSSYEQYF. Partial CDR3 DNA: TGTGCCAGCAGCTTGGGTCCTAGCTCCTACGAG. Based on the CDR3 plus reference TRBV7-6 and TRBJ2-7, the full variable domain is GAGVSQSPRYKVTKRGQDVALRCDPISGHVSLYWYRQALGQGPEFLTYFNYEAQQDKSGLPNDRFSAERPEGSISTLTIQRTEQRDSAMYRCASSLGPSSYEQYFGPGTRLTVT.

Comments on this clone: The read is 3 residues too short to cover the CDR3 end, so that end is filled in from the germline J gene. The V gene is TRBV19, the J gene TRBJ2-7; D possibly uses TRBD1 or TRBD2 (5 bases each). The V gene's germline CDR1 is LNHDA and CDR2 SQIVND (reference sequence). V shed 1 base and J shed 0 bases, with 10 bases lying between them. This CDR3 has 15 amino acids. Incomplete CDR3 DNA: TGTGCCAGTAGTATAGCGGCAGGGAGCTCCTACGAG. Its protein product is CASSIAAGSSYE. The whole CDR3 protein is CASSIAAGSSYEQYF.

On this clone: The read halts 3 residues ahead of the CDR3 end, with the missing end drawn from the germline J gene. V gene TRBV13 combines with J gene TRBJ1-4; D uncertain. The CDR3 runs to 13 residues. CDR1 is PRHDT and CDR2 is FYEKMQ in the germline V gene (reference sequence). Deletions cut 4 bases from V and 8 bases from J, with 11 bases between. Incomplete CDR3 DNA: TGTGCCAGCAGCTCTCCCGGGGAGGAAAAA. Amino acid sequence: CASSSPGEEK. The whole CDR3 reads CASSSPGEEKLFF.

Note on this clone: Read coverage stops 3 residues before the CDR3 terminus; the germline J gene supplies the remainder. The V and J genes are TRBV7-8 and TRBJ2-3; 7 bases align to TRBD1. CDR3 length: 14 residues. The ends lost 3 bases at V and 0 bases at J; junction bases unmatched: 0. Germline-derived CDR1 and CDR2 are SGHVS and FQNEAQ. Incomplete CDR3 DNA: TGTGCCAGCAGCTTGGACAGGAGCACAGATACG. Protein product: CASSLDRSTDT. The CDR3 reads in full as CASSLDRSTDTQYF.